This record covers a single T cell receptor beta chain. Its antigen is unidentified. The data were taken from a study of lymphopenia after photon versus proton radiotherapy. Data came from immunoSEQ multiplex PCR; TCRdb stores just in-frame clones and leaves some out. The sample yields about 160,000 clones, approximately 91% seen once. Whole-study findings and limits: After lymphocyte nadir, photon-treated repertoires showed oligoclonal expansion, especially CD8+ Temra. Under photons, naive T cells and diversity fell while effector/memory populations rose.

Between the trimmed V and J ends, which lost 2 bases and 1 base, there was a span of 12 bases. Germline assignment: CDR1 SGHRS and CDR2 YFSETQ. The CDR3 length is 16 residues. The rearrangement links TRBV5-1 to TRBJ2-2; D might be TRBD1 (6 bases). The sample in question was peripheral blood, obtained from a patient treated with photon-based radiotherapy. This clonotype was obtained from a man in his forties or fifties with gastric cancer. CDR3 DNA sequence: TGCGCCAGCAGCTTCCCAGGGGCCGAGAACACCGGGGAGCTGTTTTTT. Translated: CASSFPGAENTGELFF.